This is a list of T cell receptor beta chains from one sample in a study of cytomegalovirus exposure and HLA in healthy donors. TCRdb's copy holds only in-frame clones and misses some; the assay was immunoSEQ multiplex PCR. This repertoire shows about 72,000 clones, approximately 70% found once; its top ten account for roughly a fifth. Specimen: PBMCs. Receptors originate from a man between 40 and 49 years old in good health and CMV-seropositive. CDR3s include the opening cysteine and the closing phenylalanine or tryptophan. D genes are given only for firm matches. Expanded clones are given a class, and other clones once, few, many or no size at all.

j_call v_call clone_size d_call cdr3_aa cdr3_nt
TRBJ2-3 TRBV29-1 few NA CSVRGASTDTQYF TGCAGCGTCAGGGGGGCCTCCACAGATACGCAGTATTTT
TRBJ1-1 TRBV6-6 NA NA CASSYTSGNTEAFF TGTGCCAGCAGTTACACCTCCGGGAACACTGAAGCTTTCTTT
TRBJ1-1 TRBV15 few NA CATSRDARVPGSTEAFF TGTGCCACCAGCAGAGATGCGCGTGTACCTGGGAGCACTGAAGCTTTCTTT
TRBJ1-1 TRBV9 NA TRBD1 CASSVDAGGTEAFF TGTGCCAGCAGCGTAGACGCAGGGGGAACTGAAGCTTTCTTT
TRBJ1-3 TRBV29-1 few TRBD1 CSVDRDLSGNTIYF TGCAGCGTAGACAGGGACCTCTCTGGAAACACCATATATTTT
TRBJ2-6 TRBV19 NA NA CASSIHSGANVLTF TGTGCCAGTAGTATCCACTCTGGGGCCAACGTCCTGACTTTC
TRBJ1-6 TRBV6-6 NA TRBD1 CASYPGGLTPLHF TGTGCCAGTTATCCAGGGGGGCTTACACCCCTCCACTTT
TRBJ2-3 TRBV28 NA TRBD1 CASSPGTVSTDTQYF TGTGCCAGCAGTCCGGGGACAGTTAGCACAGATACGCAGTATTTT
TRBJ2-7 TRBV6-5 NA TRBD1 CASSYQGQGAGEQYF TGTGCCAGCAGTTACCAGGGACAGGGGGCTGGGGAGCAGTACTTC
TRBJ2-5 TRBV14 NA TRBD2 CASSQGLAGARETQYF TGTGCCAGCAGCCAAGGACTAGCGGGGGCCCGGGAGACCCAGTACTTC
TRBJ1-1 TRBV9 few NA CASSVGGGSNTEAFF TGTGCCAGCAGCGTAGGAGGGGGATCGAACACTGAAGCTTTCTTT
TRBJ1-5 TRBV28 NA NA CASSLWRADQPQHF TGTGCCAGCAGTTTATGGAGGGCGGATCAGCCCCAGCATTTT
TRBJ1-5 TRBV4-1 NA NA CASSQQEETNQPQHF TGCGCCAGCAGCCAACAAGAGGAGACTAATCAGCCCCAGCATTTT
TRBJ2-3 TRBV19 NA NA CASSGVGGTDTQYF TGTGCCAGTAGCGGGGTAGGTGGCACAGATACGCAGTATTTT
TRBJ2-7 TRBV5-1 NA TRBD1 CASSFGTGASEQYF TGCGCCAGCAGCTTCGGGACAGGGGCGTCTGAGCAGTACTTC
TRBJ1-2 TRBV7-2 NA NA CASSLGDIGQLANYGYTF TGTGCCAGCAGCTTAGGGGATATCGGGCAACTAGCTAACTATGGCTACACCTTC
TRBJ2-3 TRBV5-4 NA TRBD2 CASSEPGLRSTDTQYF TGTGCCAGCAGCGAACCGGGACTACGGAGCACAGATACGCAGTATTTT
TRBJ1-2 TRBV19 NA TRBD1 CASSTGGRYGYTF TGTGCCAGTAGTACAGGGGGCAGGTATGGCTACACCTTC
TRBJ1-6 TRBV5-4 NA TRBD1 CASSPGDRDNSPLHF TGTGCCAGCAGCCCCGGGGACAGAGATAATTCACCCCTCCACTTT
TRBJ2-1 TRBV4-2 NA TRBD2 CASSTSGGEVNEQFF TGTGCCAGCAGCACTAGCGGGGGGGAAGTTAATGAGCAGTTCTTC
TRBJ1-6 TRBV6-5 NA TRBD1 CASSPTTGARSALHF TGTGCCAGCAGCCCTACAACAGGGGCCCGTTCTGCCCTCCACTTT
TRBJ1-2 TRBV7-2 NA NA CASSLADQGRGGYTF TGTGCCAGCAGCTTAGCGGACCAGGGTCGCGGTGGCTACACCTTC
TRBJ1-5 TRBV7-2 NA NA CASNAGGNQPQHF TGTGCCAGCAATGCGGGCGGGAATCAGCCCCAGCATTTT
TRBJ2-7 TRBV15 NA TRBD1 CATSRDWTGGGEQYF TGTGCCACCAGCAGAGATTGGACAGGGGGCGGCGAGCAGTACTTC
TRBJ1-1 TRBV7-3 NA NA CASSLSVTPGTEAFF TGTGCCAGCAGCTTATCGGTCACCCCCGGGACTGAAGCTTTCTTT
TRBJ1-4 TRBV19 few NA CASSGKGRDKLFF TGTGCCAGTAGTGGAAAGGGCAGGGATAAACTGTTTTTT
TRBJ2-7 TRBV7-2 NA NA CASSLTYASEQYF TGTGCCAGCAGCTTAACCTACGCGTCCGAGCAGTACTTC
TRBJ2-1 TRBV2 NA TRBD1 CASSLQQGSNEQFF TGTGCCAGCAGTTTACAACAGGGGAGCAACGAGCAGTTCTTC
TRBJ2-5 TRBV10-3 NA TRBD1 CAISEDRDQETQYF TGTGCCATCAGTGAGGACAGGGACCAAGAGACCCAGTACTTC
TRBJ2-3 TRBV5-1 NA NA CASSLAQTTDTQYF TGCGCCAGCAGCTTGGCACAGACCACAGATACGCAGTATTTT
TRBJ2-2 TRBV6-4 NA TRBD2 CASSKAGGPNTGELFF TGTGCCAGCAGTAAAGCGGGGGGGCCGAACACCGGGGAGCTGTTTTTT
TRBJ1-3 TRBV4-1 NA NA CASSQGQLSGNTIYF TGCGCCAGCAGCCAAGGACAGCTCTCTGGAAACACCATATATTTT
TRBJ1-2 TRBV4-1 few NA CASSRVGGDYGYTF TGCGCCAGCAGCCGGGTGGGGGGTGACTATGGCTACACCTTC
TRBJ1-3 TRBV28 NA NA CASRHTSGNTIYF TGTGCCAGCAGGCACACCTCTGGAAACACCATATATTTT
TRBJ1-1 TRBV5-6 NA NA CASSLSTIYTEAFF TGTGCCAGCAGCTTGTCGACAATTTACACTGAAGCTTTCTTT
TRBJ1-6 TRBV4-1 once TRBD1 CASSQEPPGGGSPLHF TGCGCCAGCAGCCAAGAACCCCCAGGGGGAGGATCACCCCTCCACTTT
TRBJ2-7 TRBV6-6 NA NA CASSPLYEQYF TGTGCCAGCAGTCCCCTGTACGAGCAGTACTTC
TRBJ2-5 TRBV29-1 NA TRBD2 CSVETSVQETQYF TGCAGCGTTGAGACTAGCGTCCAAGAGACCCAGTACTTC
TRBJ2-2 TRBV15 NA TRBD2 CATSREGRAANTGELFF TGTGCCACCAGCAGAGAAGGGAGGGCTGCGAACACCGGGGAGCTGTTTTTT
TRBJ1-6 TRBV5-1 NA TRBD1 CASSGQGVGSPLHF TGCGCCAGCAGCGGACAGGGGGTTGGATCACCCCTCCACTTT
TRBJ2-7 TRBV5-1 NA TRBD1 CASGRGTGGGYEQYF TGCGCCAGCGGCCGAGGGACAGGGGGCGGCTACGAGCAGTACTTC
TRBJ1-2 TRBV27 NA TRBD1 CASSARGLSYGYTF TGTGCCAGCAGTGCCAGGGGGCTGAGCTATGGCTACACCTTC
TRBJ1-1 TRBV9 NA NA CASSVEIGTRHTEAFF TGTGCCAGCAGCGTAGAGATAGGGACAAGACACACTGAAGCTTTCTTT
TRBJ2-1 TRBV7-9 NA TRBD2 CASSQKRGPWDEQFF TGTGCCAGCAGCCAGAAGCGGGGACCCTGGGATGAGCAGTTCTTC
TRBJ2-7 TRBV4-1 NA NA CASSQDLTESSYEQYF TGCGCCAGCAGCCAAGATCTAACAGAGAGCTCCTACGAGCAGTACTTC
TRBJ1-1 TRBV7-8 NA NA CASSLGQGNLNTEAFF TGTGCCAGCAGCTTAGGCCAGGGGAATTTGAACACTGAAGCTTTCTTT
TRBJ1-1 TRBV7-8 NA NA CASSLNRMNTEAFF TGTGCCAGCAGCTTAAACAGGATGAACACTGAAGCTTTCTTT
TRBJ2-7 TRBV4-3 NA TRBD1 CASSQGTGDAYEQYF TGCGCCAGCAGCCAAGGGACAGGGGATGCATACGAGCAGTACTTC
TRBJ2-7 TRBV6-5 NA TRBD2 CASSISGGAGEQYF TGTGCCAGCAGTATTAGCGGGGGGGCGGGTGAGCAGTACTTC
TRBJ2-5 TRBV7-9 NA NA CASSLGQRRETQYF TGTGCCAGCAGCTTAGGCCAGAGGAGGGAGACCCAGTACTTC
TRBJ2-7 TRBV7-2 few TRBD2 CASSFGLAGGTYEQYF TGTGCCAGCAGCTTCGGACTAGCGGGGGGTACCTACGAGCAGTACTTC
TRBJ2-3 TRBV11-3 NA TRBD2 CASSSIGTSGGSDTQYF TGTGCCAGCAGCTCGATCGGGACTAGCGGGGGGTCAGATACGCAGTATTTT
TRBJ2-7 TRBV2 NA TRBD1 CASNLGTGAYEQYF TGTGCCAGCAATTTAGGGACAGGGGCCTACGAGCAGTACTTC
TRBJ1-2 TRBV10-1 NA NA CASSANYWAGYTF TGCGCCAGCAGTGCTAATTACTGGGCGGGCTACACCTTC